This TCR beta chain was sequenced in a study of molecular identifiers for immune sequencing clone quantification. V was pared by 3 bases and J by 2 bases, with 11 bases between. Germline V gene lookup returns CDR1 MGHRA and CDR2 YSYEKL. The CDR3 contains 15 residues. Every naive CD8 library was made from between roughly 20,000 and 1,000,000 sorted cells with 10%, 30% or 50% RNA. The authors sorted naive CD8 T cells as CD8+CD4-CCR7+CD45RA+. TCRdb reprocessed the PCR reads with MiXCR, giving one entry per CDR3 protein. Of about 510,000 distinct CDR3 sequences detected, about 25% appear once; the ten largest clones hold around 0.76%.

The TCR was taken from a human donor in good health. Some libraries in this study had Jurkat cell RNA spiked in. The chain carries TRBV4-1 and TRBJ1-5; D call uncertain. Sequencing was carried out using naive CD8+ T cells from blood, with Jurkat cell RNA spiked in. The subset was: FACS-sorted CD8+CD4-CCR7+CD45RA+ naive T cells. The CDR3 reads CASSHNGRGNQPQHF. The CDR3 DNA sequence: TGCGCCAGCAGCCACAACGGCCGAGGCAATCAGCCCCAGCATTTT.